A selection of T cell receptor beta chains follows, all from one sample in a study of blood T cell repertoires in COVID-19. The assay was immunoSEQ multiplex PCR, and TCRdb's table has in-frame clones only and misses some. Among more than 300,000 clones, 70% to 90% were seen once, and the ten largest hold less than 1.5%. The sample taken for sequencing was PBMCs or T cells enriched from blood (not recorded which). These receptors all stem from a woman aged 18-30 years who had recovered from COVID-19. CDR3s include the opening cysteine and the closing phenylalanine or tryptophan. Fields, in order: J gene, D gene, V gene, clone size, CDR3 DNA, CDR3 protein. D genes are given only for firm matches. The size of a clone is reported for some rows only, either as once, few or many, or as a class for expanded clones.

>TRBJ1-5|TRBD1|TRBV15|.
TGTGCCACCAGCAGAGGGGGGACAGGGGGCAATCAGCCCCAGCATTTT
CATSRGGTGGNQPQHF
>TRBJ2-7|TRBD1|TRBV29-1|once
TGCAGCGTTGAAGACCCTTCTCACTGGACAGGTGAAAGCTACGAGCAGTACTTC
CSVEDPSHWTGESYEQYF
>TRBJ2-7|.|TRBV30|.
TGTGCCTGGAGTGTACAGGGTGTCGAGCAGTACTTC
CAWSVQGVEQYF
>TRBJ2-3|TRBD1|TRBV7-3|many
TGTGCCAGCAGCCCAGGGGGCGGGCCAGATACGCAGTATTTT
CASSPGGGPDTQYF
>TRBJ1-4|TRBD1|TRBV2|.
TGTGCCAGCGGTCGACAGGGGACTAATGAAAAACTGTTTTTT
CASGRQGTNEKLFF
>TRBJ1-1|.|TRBV7-3|.
TGTGCCAGCAGACTAAGCGGGAGCACTGAAGCTTTCTTT
CASRLSGSTEAFF
>TRBJ2-5|TRBD2|TRBV20-1|.
TGCAGTGCTAGTTGGCTAGCGGAAGAGACCCAGTACTTC
CSASWLAEETQYF
>TRBJ1-1|.|TRBV10-3|.
TGTGCCATCAGTGGTGGGGGAGGTGAAGCTTTCTTT
CAISGGGGEAFF
>TRBJ2-1|.|TRBV9|.
TGTGCCAGCAGCGTTGTCCAGGGCGGTGAGCAGTTCTTC
CASSVVQGGEQFF
>TRBJ2-7|TRBD1|TRBV6-5|.
TGTGCCAGCAGACCCCGGGACAGGGTGATCTACGAGCAGTACTTC
CASRPRDRVIYEQYF
>TRBJ1-3|TRBD1|TRBV18|.
TGTGCCAGCTCACCAGGGACAGCTAGAGGAAACACCATATATTTT
CASSPGTARGNTIYF
>TRBJ1-5|TRBD1|TRBV30|.
TGTGCCTGGAGTAAGGGACAGGGGCGCCAGCCCCAGCATTTT
CAWSKGQGRQPQHF
>TRBJ1-2|TRBD1|TRBV6-5|.
TGTGCCAGCAATAAACAGGGGGCGCTCCCCCATGGCTACACCTTC
CASNKQGALPHGYTF
>TRBJ2-3|TRBD2|TRBV4-3|.
TGCGCCAGCAGCCCCGGGGAGCGGGGAACAGATACGCAGTATTTT
CASSPGERGTDTQYF
>TRBJ2-3|TRBD1|TRBV7-9|.
TGTGCCAGCAGCCCGGGGAGGACAGGGACGACAGATACGCAGTATTTT
CASSPGRTGTTDTQYF
>TRBJ2-3|.|TRBV6-5|.
TGTGCCAGCAGGTCCCCCGGGGATACGCAGTATTTT
CASRSPGDTQYF
>TRBJ1-1|.|TRBV25-1|.
TGTGCCAGCAGTGAATGGGACTCCTCTGAAGCTTTCTTT
CASSEWDSSEAFF
>TRBJ1-6|.|TRBV30|few
TGTGCCTGGAGTTCGGGGGGCGCGAATAATTCACCCCTCCACTTT
CAWSSGGANNSPLHF
>TRBJ1-4|.|TRBV27|.
TGTGCCAGCAGTCCCGGACAGAAATTTAATGAAAAACTGTTTTTT
CASSPGQKFNEKLFF
>TRBJ2-3|TRBD2|TRBV18|.
TGTGCCAGCTCACGCGGGACTAGAGATACGCAGTATTTT
CASSRGTRDTQYF
>TRBJ2-7|.|TRBV6-4|once
TGTGCCAGCAGTGACTCGGGAGCCTCCTACGAGCAGTACTTC
CASSDSGASYEQYF
>TRBJ1-4|.|TRBV7-9|.
TGTGCCAGCAGCTTGGCAGGAAATACGGAAAAACTGTTTTTT
CASSLAGNTEKLFF
>TRBJ1-6|TRBD1|TRBV5-8|.
TGTGCCAGCAGCCTCGGACAGGGGGGGACTTATAATTCACCCCTCCACTTT
CASSLGQGGTYNSPLHF
>TRBJ1-5|.|TRBV29-1|.
TGCAGCGTTGCCTTAGGGACTCCCCATCAGCCCCAGCATTTT
CSVALGTPHQPQHF
>TRBJ1-1|.|TRBV28|once
TGTGCCAGCAGACTCTCGGGGGTCGCCGCTTTCTTT
CASRLSGVAAFF
>TRBJ1-5|.|TRBV6-6|.
TGTGCCAGCAGTTATATTGGGAGAAACAATCAGCCCCAGCATTTT
CASSYIGRNNQPQHF
>TRBJ2-1|TRBD1|TRBV19|.
TGTGCCAGTAGTGAGGACAGGGGGTACAATGAGCAGTTCTTC
CASSEDRGYNEQFF
>TRBJ2-5|TRBD2|TRBV25-1|.
TGTGCCAGCAGTGAAGAACCTAGCGGATCCTCCCGCGAGACCCAGTACTTC
CASSEEPSGSSRETQYF
>TRBJ2-5|TRBD2|TRBV3-1/TRBV3-2|.
TGTGCCAGCAGCCAAGGGACTAGCGGGGGGCAAGAGACCCAGTACTTC
CASSQGTSGGQETQYF
>TRBJ1-3|.|TRBV25-1|few
TGTGCCAGCAGCGCCCTACTTGGGGGCCTAAGCTCTGGAAACACCATATATTTT
CASSALLGGLSSGNTIYF
>TRBJ1-1|TRBD1|TRBV9|.
TGTGCCAGCAGCGCCCAACAGGGGGGGCTCACTGAAGCTTTCTTT
CASSAQQGGLTEAFF
>TRBJ1-1|TRBD1|TRBV5-1|few
TGCGCCAGCAGCCTGGACAGGGGGAACACTGAAGCTTTCTTT
CASSLDRGNTEAFF
>TRBJ1-5|.|TRBV18|.
TGTGCCAGCTCACGAAGACAGGCCAACAATCAGCCCCAGCATTTT
CASSRRQANNQPQHF
>TRBJ2-3|TRBD2|TRBV5-1|.
TGCGCCAGCAGCTTTTCCCTTGGACTAGCGGGGTACTCAGATACGCAGTATTTT
CASSFSLGLAGYSDTQYF
>TRBJ2-5|TRBD1|TRBV25-1|.
TGTGCCAGCAGTGGACAGGGTGGGGAGACCCAGTACTTC
CASSGQGGETQYF
>TRBJ1-1|.|TRBV4-3|.
TGCGCCAGCAGCCAAGATCGGAGCGCTGAAGCTTTCTTT
CASSQDRSAEAFF
>TRBJ2-1|TRBD2|TRBV19|.
TGTGCCAGTAGTATGCAGGGCGGGGGACACAATGAGCAGTTCTTC
CASSMQGGGHNEQFF
>TRBJ1-2|.|TRBV10-1|.
TGCGCCAGCAGCCCGGGATTAAACTATGGCTACACCTTC
CASSPGLNYGYTF
>TRBJ1-6|.|TRBV14|.
TGTGCCAGCAGCCAACGGAATTCACCCCTCCACTTT
CASSQRNSPLHF
>TRBJ1-1|.|TRBV29-1|.
TGCAGCGTTGAAGATCTGCTGCCTTTCGGGGGATTCGGCACTGAAGCTTTCTTT
CSVEDLLPFGGFGTEAFF
>TRBJ1-6|.|TRBV9|.
TGTGCCAGCAGCGTAGGAGAGACTAGGCACCCCCTCCACTTT
CASSVGETRHPLHF
>TRBJ2-3|TRBD2|TRBV7-2|.
TGTGCCAGCAGCTCAGGACTAGCGGGGGTGCGCACAGATACGCAGTATTTT
CASSSGLAGVRTDTQYF
>TRBJ2-7|TRBD2|TRBV7-9|.
TGTGCCAGCAGCCCTGGACTAGCGGGGCGGCCCGACCCGAGCGAGCAGTACTTC
CASSPGLAGRPDPSEQYF
>TRBJ2-7|TRBD1|TRBV6-5|.
TGTGCCAGCAGTTCAAGGGGGCTTGGCGAGCAGTACTTC
CASSSRGLGEQYF
>TRBJ2-7|.|TRBV5-1|once
TGCGCCAGCAGCTTGGACAGGCGTTACGAGCAGTACTTC
CASSLDRRYEQYF
>TRBJ1-1|.|TRBV11-2|.
TGTGCCAGCAGCTCGAAAGTTGGCAGTTTTAACACTGAAGCTTTCTTT
CASSSKVGSFNTEAFF
>TRBJ2-7|.|TRBV10-3|.
TGTGCCACCTGGACACCAGACTACGAGCAGTACTTC
CATWTPDYEQYF